This TCR beta chain was captured by sequencing in a study of OX40 agonist ivuxolimab in advanced cancers. On the study more broadly: All patients had ivuxolimab intravenously every 2 weeks at 0.01 to 10 mg/kg. Checkpoint inhibitors had been given previously to 35% to 50% of patients. Findings of the study overall: Which antigen the expanded peripheral T cells recognized is unknown.

Here immunoSEQ multiplex PCR was the method, and the copy in TCRdb shows in-frame clones only, minus some. The sample holds 55,000 to 75,000 clones, roughly 84% seen once. With regard to this clone: Its antigen remains unidentified.

The sample here was CD4+ or CD8+ T cells sorted from blood, taken in a trial of the OX40 agonist ivuxolimab. The clonotype was recovered from an adult with an advanced solid tumor such as melanoma, head and neck, liver or kidney cancer.

Here the CDR3 DNA reads TGTGCCAGCTGCTTTCGACTCATGAACACTGAAGCTTTCTTT. Protein: CASCFRLMNTEAFF. V and J are TRBV2 and TRBJ1-1; D remains ambiguous. V lost 8 bases to trimming and J lost 0 bases, with 13 bases between them. The germline gives CDR1 SNHLY, CDR2 FYNNEI. This CDR3 has 14 residues. Looking up the rest from reference TRBV2 and TRBJ1-1 gives the full variable domain: EPEVTQTPSHQVTQMGQEVILRCVPISNHLYFYWYRQILGQKVEFLVSFYNNEISEKSEIFDDQFSVERPDGSNFTLKIRSTKLEDSAMYFCASCFRLMNTEAFFGQGTRLTVV.